A single sample gave rise to the 22 T cell receptor beta chains below, sequenced in a study of tumor T cells in aggressive B-cell lymphoma. The protocol was immunoSEQ multiplex PCR, while the TCRdb copy is restricted to in-frame clones and leaves out a portion. The sample has over 150 clones; over 60% are singletons. What was sequenced was tumor tissue. The receptor set was obtained from an adult with diffuse large B cell lymphoma.

The gene calls are TRBV5-6 and TRBJ1-5; D not certain. Per the germline V gene, CDR1 is SGHDT and CDR2 is YYEEEE. The V gene lost 4 bases and the J gene lost 5 bases, with 16 bases spanning the gap. This CDR3 is 15 amino acids long. The CDR3 bases are TGTGCCAGCAGCGCGCGGGCAAGCCTTGATCAGCCCCAGCATTTT. Translation gives CASSARASLDQPQHF.

The rearrangement joins TRBV20-1 to TRBJ1-1; the D is unclear. There are 11 residues in the CDR3. The germline V gene has CDR1 DFQATT and CDR2 SNEGSKA (reference sequence). Deletions cut 1 base from V and 11 bases from J, with 11 bases between. The CDR3, as DNA: TGCAGTGCTAGAGCCATCTGGGAGGCTTTCTTT. Protein sequence: CSARAIWEAFF.

The V gene is TRBV15, the J gene TRBJ2-1; the D is unclear. Germline loops: CDR1 LNHNV, CDR2 YYDKDF (reference sequence). This CDR3 is built from 16 residues. With 4 bases removed from V and 0 bases from J, the gap between germline ends came to 13 bases. This CDR3 reads CATSTPAESSYNEQFF. As DNA, the CDR3 is TGTGCCACCAGCACGCCGGCGGAGAGCTCCTACAATGAGCAGTTCTTC. Full variable domain (outside the CDR3, taken from reference TRBV15 and TRBJ2-1): DAMVIQNPRYQVTQFGKPVTLSCSQTLNHNVMYWYQQKSSQAPKLLFHYYDKDFNNEADTPDNFQSRRPNTSFCFLDIRSPGLGDTAMYLCATSTPAESSYNEQFFGPGTRLTVL.

CDR3 amino acids: CASSIVAGAYNEQFF. Here the CDR3 DNA reads TGTGCCAGTAGTATAGTAGCGGGAGCCTACAATGAGCAGTTCTTC. The genes are TRBV19 and TRBJ2-1; 9 bases match TRBD2. Germline trimming cut 1 base from V and 2 bases from J; bases unmatched to any gene: 0. This CDR3 has 15 amino acids. Germline-derived CDR1 and CDR2 are LNHDA and SQIVND (reference sequence).

The rearrangement joins TRBV30 to TRBJ2-7; the D is unclear. The germline CDR1 and CDR2 sequences are GTSNPN and SVGIG (reference sequence). The CDR3 loop spans 11 amino acids. V lost 1 base and J 6 bases, leaving 7 bases between the germline ends. Here the CDR3 DNA reads TGTGCCTGGAGTGCAGGCCGCGAGCAGTACTTC. Translation gives CAWSAGREQYF.

The gene calls are TRBV4-1 and TRBJ2-7, with 9 positions matching TRBD2. Germline trimming cut 2 bases from V and 4 bases from J; bases unmatched to any gene: 3. The CDR3 contains 14 residues. Germline assignment: CDR1 MGHRA and CDR2 YSYEKL. The CDR3 sequence is CASSQRSGSYEQYF. Here the CDR3 DNA reads TGCGCCAGCAGCCAACGTAGCGGGAGTTACGAGCAGTACTTC.

The V gene is TRBV10-3, the J gene TRBJ1-2; 9 bases are shared with TRBD1. CDR3 size: 14 residues. Germline CDR1 reads ENHRY; CDR2 reads SYGVKD. V dropped 6 bases and J dropped 6; count of bases not matched to a gene: 8. CDR3 sequence reads: CAISPQDRGNGYTF. The CDR3 nucleotides are TGTGCCATCAGCCCACAGGACAGGGGCAATGGCTACACCTTC.

The chain employs TRBV2 and TRBJ2-7; D might be TRBD1 (7 bases). Germline V lookup: CDR1 SNHLY, CDR2 FYNNEI. V was cut by 11 bases and J by 4 bases, with 18 bases left in between. There are 13 residues in the CDR3. CDR3 bases: TGTGCCTTAACGCCAGGGGGAGGATACGAGCAGTACTTC. This sequence encodes CALTPGGGYEQYF.

The table lists this clone with a few counts. The chain recombines TRBV19 with TRBJ2-1, with D uncertain. V was cut by 6 bases and J by 1 base, with 13 bases left in between. The CDR3 is made up of 15 amino acids. Germline V gene lookup returns CDR1 LNHDA and CDR2 SQIVND (reference sequence). CDR3 nucleotide sequence: TGTGCCAGTAGGATAAGCGCTTGGTCCTACAATGAGCAGTTCTTC. Translating it yields CASRISAWSYNEQFF.

V is TRBV18 and J is TRBJ1-2; 8 positions match TRBD1. The V gene end was trimmed by 3 bases and the J gene end by 6 bases; junction bases not matched to a gene: 6. Germline lookup yields CDR1 KGHSH and CDR2 LQKENI. The CDR3 length is 14 residues. Here the CDR3 reads CASSPLTGVDGYTF. The DNA for the CDR3 is TGTGCCAGCTCACCGTTGACAGGGGTGGATGGCTACACCTTC.

This chain joins TRBV29-1 and TRBJ2-5; 8 bases map to TRBD1. The V segment lost 1 base and the J segment 6 bases; nucleotides outside the gene matches: 4. The CDR3 runs to 13 residues. Germline CDR1 reads SQVTM; CDR2 reads ANQGSEA. CDR3 nucleotides: TGCAGCGTTGAAGTGCAGGGGGCCAAGACCCAGTACTTC. Its protein is CSVEVQGAKTQYF.

The J gene is TRBJ2-7, the V gene TRBV4-3, with 11 bases identical to TRBD1. J lost 3 bases, V lost 0 bases, and 7 bases had no gene match. CDR1 and CDR2 from the germline V gene are LGHNA and YSLEER. The CDR3 is made up of 17 amino acids. The CDR3, as DNA: TGCGCCAGCAGCCAAGAAAGGACCGGGACAGGGGGCTACGAGCAGTACTTC. Encoded protein: CASSQERTGTGGYEQYF.

A note on this clone: One junction end disagrees with the germline gene, perhaps due to a read error. The chain joins TRBV6-1 to TRBJ1-2, with 7 bases that match TRBD1. Germline CDR1 is MNHNS and CDR2 is SASEGT. CDR3 length: 14 amino acids. DNA of the CDR3: TGTGCCAGCAGTGTATACAGGGGTAACTATGGCTACATCTTC. The encoded protein is CASSVYRGNYGYIF.

Written as DNA, the CDR3 is TGCGCCAGCAGCCAGATTGGACCGGGACAGGGGAGATACGAGCAGTACTTC. Its protein product is CASSQIGPGQGRYEQYF. The J gene is TRBJ2-7, the V gene TRBV4-3; TRBD1 aligns across 10 bases. The CDR3 runs 17 residues. J lost 4 bases, V lost 3 bases, and 12 bases had no gene match. Germline V CDR1 and CDR2: LGHNA, YSLEER.

V gene TRBV21-1 combines with J gene TRBJ2-7; TRBD1 reflects the table's D call only, with no check against the DNA. TRBV21-1 is deemed a pseudogene. The CDR3 has 15 amino acids. CDR3 sequence (DNA): TGTGCCAGCAGCAAAGGAGGAAGACAGGGGCGCGAGCAGTACTTC. It encodes CASSKGGRQGREQYF.

The chain links TRBV4-3 to TRBJ2-7; D perhaps matches TRBD1 (6 bases). This CDR3 contains 16 residues. From germline, CDR1 is LGHNA and CDR2 YSLEER. V lost 3 bases to trimming and J lost 0 bases, with 15 bases between them. The chain's CDR3 is CASSQVGGQSSYEQYF. The CDR3 DNA is TGCGCCAGCAGCCAGGTCGGTGGACAGAGCTCCTACGAGCAGTACTTC.

The CDR3 loop reads CASTEPGFTPLHF. CDR3 in DNA: TGTGCCAGCACAGAACCAGGGTTCACACCCCTCCACTTT. V is TRBV6-1 and J is TRBJ1-6, with D maybe TRBD1 (5 bases). The V and J ends lost 7 bases and 11 bases respectively, with 15 bases between them. Germline V gene lookup returns CDR1 MNHNS and CDR2 SASEGT. This CDR3 contains 13 residues.

The chain is built from TRBV7-9 and TRBJ1-6, with D perhaps matching TRBD1 (5 bases). Germline V CDR1 and CDR2: SEHNR, FQNEAQ (reference sequence). V lost 5 bases to trimming and J lost 8 bases, with 16 bases between them. The CDR3 contains 15 residues. The DNA of the CDR3 is TGTGCCAGCAGCCCGCCCCGGGGGATTGATTCACCCCTCCACTTT. Residues: CASSPPRGIDSPLHF.

The chain uses TRBV4-2 and TRBJ2-7, with 9 bases aligning to TRBD2. V was clipped by 3 bases and J by 4 bases; unmatched bases: 4. CDR3 size: 14 residues. CDR1 is LGHNA and CDR2 is YNFKEQ in the germline V gene. CDR3 loop: CASSHASGIYEQYF. The CDR3 nucleotides are TGTGCCAGCAGCCACGCTAGCGGGATATACGAGCAGTACTTC.

The chain combines TRBV5-3 with TRBJ2-7; D gene ambiguous. TRBV5-3 is labeled an ORF, and its function is uncertain. The V gene lost 1 base and the J gene lost 2 bases, with 10 bases spanning the gap. This CDR3 spans 14 amino acids. The CDR3: CARSLFPHTYEQYF. The CDR3 region has the DNA TGTGCCAGAAGCTTGTTTCCCCACACCTACGAGCAGTACTTC.

The rearrangement uses TRBV7-6 and TRBJ2-7, with D maybe TRBD2 (6 bases). The V end lost 1 base, the J end lost 6 bases, and 13 bases lay between the germline ends. The CDR3 extends over 14 amino acids. Germline assignment: CDR1 SGHVS and CDR2 FNYEAQ. The CDR3 sequence: CASSLGVGGIEQYF. The DNA for the CDR3 is TGTGCCAGCAGCTTAGGGGTTGGAGGGATCGAGCAGTACTTC.

The V and J genes are TRBV27 and TRBJ2-7; the match to TRBD2 covers 7 bases. Germline V gene data show CDR1 as MNHEY and CDR2 as SMNVEV (reference sequence). The ends lost 5 bases at V and 1 base at J; junction bases unmatched: 5. There are 14 residues in the CDR3. This CDR3 is CASSPGLPSYEQYF. CDR3 bases: TGTGCCAGCAGTCCGGGACTACCGTCCTACGAGCAGTACTTC.